A selection of T cell receptor beta chains follows, all from one sample in a study of T cell responses to AZD1222 COVID-19 vaccine. Assay used: immunoSEQ multiplex PCR; TCRdb lists only in-frame clones, some missing. The table has 140,000 to 150,000 clones, 70% to 90% seen once; the top ten hold more than 12%. The sample was peripheral blood, taken on day 0 of AZD1222 vaccination. The source is an adult in good health. CDR3s include the opening cysteine and the closing phenylalanine or tryptophan. Expanded clones get a size class; other rows say once, few or many, or leave the size out.

. | TRBJ2-3 | TRBV7-3 | CASSSRSGTDTQYF
. | TRBJ1-1 | TRBV9 | CASSKGTGANTEAFF
. | TRBJ1-1 | TRBV6-5 | CASSSRDRGSPEAFF
. | TRBJ1-6 | TRBV9 | CASSPGTGPLHF
. | TRBJ2-5 | TRBV1 | CTSSQGTDGGLETQETQYF
. | TRBJ2-3 | TRBV7-3 | CASSSLAGGVADTQYF
. | TRBJ1-5 | TRBV28 | CASSRDRGRQPQHF
. | TRBJ1-3 | TRBV6-5 | CASSYKGPSGNTIYF
. | TRBJ2-7 | TRBV4-1 | CASSQSQGWVYEQYF
. | TRBJ1-4 | TRBV7-8 | CASSLVGQGNEKLFF
. | TRBJ2-2 | TRBV7-9 | CASSLGGNTGELFF
. | TRBJ1-2 | TRBV12-3/TRBV12-4 | CASRLEGIYGYTF
. | TRBJ2-7 | TRBV7-3 | CASSLTGAYEQYF
. | TRBJ2-7 | TRBV10-1 | CASSEGAGTASYEQYF
. | TRBJ1-2 | TRBV3-1/TRBV3-2 | CASSQSTDGYTF
. | TRBJ1-2 | TRBV20-1 | CSASILTAGLYGYTF
few | TRBJ1-5 | TRBV7-2 | CASSQDNQPQHF
. | TRBJ1-2 | TRBV3-1/TRBV3-2 | CASSQSTGLGGYTF
. | TRBJ1-1 | TRBV5-6 | CASSLVVGNTEAFF
. | TRBJ1-5 | TRBV15 | CATSRDRAKQPQHF
. | TRBJ1-2 | TRBV5-4 | CASSPGSAGLGYGYTF
. | TRBJ1-5 | TRBV19 | CASRWATSNQPQHF
. | TRBJ1-5 | TRBV28 | CASSPDREVGQPQHF
. | TRBJ2-3 | TRBV7-2 | CASRVSGTDTQYF
. | TRBJ2-7 | TRBV6-5 | CASTDRGVPNYEQYF
. | TRBJ1-6 | TRBV19 | CASNGRLNNSPLHF
once | TRBJ1-2 | TRBV30 | CAWRRDRAKSRGDTF
. | TRBJ2-3 | TRBV7-3 | CASSLIGQGIGYTDTQYF
. | TRBJ2-6 | TRBV29-1 | CSVDAGPSGANVLTF
. | TRBJ1-1 | TRBV5-1 | CASSLSVRTEAFF
. | TRBJ1-2 | TRBV9 | CASSVATGQLYGYTF
once | TRBJ1-2 | TRBV13 | CASSLLPGGYTF
. | TRBJ1-1 | TRBV6-6 | CASSPSQANTEAFF
. | TRBJ2-2 | TRBV3-1/TRBV3-2 | CASSPPGLAGTGELFF
few | TRBJ1-4 | TRBV21-1 | CASSKTYRDRSREKLFF
. | TRBJ1-2 | TRBV3-1/TRBV3-2 | CASSRQGWNYGYTF
. | TRBJ2-5 | TRBV3-1/TRBV3-2 | CASSLPSGEETQYF
. | TRBJ2-5 | TRBV2 | CASSEAGARLTQYF
. | TRBJ1-3 | TRBV7-2 | CASTRSGGNTIYF
. | TRBJ2-2 | TRBV28 | CASSSGTVWAGELFF
. | TRBJ2-3 | TRBV5-1 | CASSLGQEQYF
once | TRBJ1-4 | TRBV2 | CASSTSRQGIVF
. | TRBJ2-2 | TRBV9 | CASSVPANTGELFF
. | TRBJ1-1 | TRBV9 | CASSVNSRGFTEAFF
. | TRBJ1-4 | TRBV2 | CASKGDEKLFF
. | TRBJ2-1 | TRBV11-2 | CASSLGGQIHNEQFF
. | TRBJ2-7 | TRBV9 | CASSPWGGAGREQYF
. | TRBJ1-6 | TRBV5-1 | CASSLDLGEINSPLHF
once | TRBJ1-2 | TRBV2 | CASITDSNSYGYTF
. | TRBJ2-2 | TRBV5-5 | CASSLALAGGRGTGELFF
. | TRBJ1-2 | TRBV2 | CASSGGTRYSGYTF
. | TRBJ1-2 | TRBV24-1 | CATRGDRANGYTF
once | TRBJ1-5 | TRBV3-1/TRBV3-2 | CASSQANQPQHF